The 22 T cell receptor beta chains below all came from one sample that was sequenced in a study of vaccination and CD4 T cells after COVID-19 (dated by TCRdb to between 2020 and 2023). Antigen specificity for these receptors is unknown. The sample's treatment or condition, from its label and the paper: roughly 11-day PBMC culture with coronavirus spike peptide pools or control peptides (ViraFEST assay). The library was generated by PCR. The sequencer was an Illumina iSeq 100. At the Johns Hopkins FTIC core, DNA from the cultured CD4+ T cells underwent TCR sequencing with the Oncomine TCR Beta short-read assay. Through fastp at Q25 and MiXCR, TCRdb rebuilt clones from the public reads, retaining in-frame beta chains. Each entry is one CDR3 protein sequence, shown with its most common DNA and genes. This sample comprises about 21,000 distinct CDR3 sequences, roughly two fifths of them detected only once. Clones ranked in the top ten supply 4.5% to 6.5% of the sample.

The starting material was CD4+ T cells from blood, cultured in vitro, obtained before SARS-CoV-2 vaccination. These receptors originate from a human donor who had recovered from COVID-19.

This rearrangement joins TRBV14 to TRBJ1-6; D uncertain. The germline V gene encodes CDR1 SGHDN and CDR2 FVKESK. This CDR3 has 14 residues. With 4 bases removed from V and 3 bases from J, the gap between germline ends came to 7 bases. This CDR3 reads CASSRGNYNSPLHF. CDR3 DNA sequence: TGTGCCAGCAGCCGAGGGAACTATAATTCACCCCTCCACTTT.

The CDR3 sequence: CASSFPGMEYEQYF. CDR3 DNA sequence: TGTGCCAGCAGTTTCCCAGGGATGGAGTACGAGCAGTACTTC. This chain uses TRBV28 with TRBJ2-7, with D perhaps TRBD1 (5 bases). V shed 3 bases and J shed 4 bases, with 13 bases lying between them. Germline lookup yields CDR1 MDHEN and CDR2 SYDVKM. The CDR3 length is 14 residues.

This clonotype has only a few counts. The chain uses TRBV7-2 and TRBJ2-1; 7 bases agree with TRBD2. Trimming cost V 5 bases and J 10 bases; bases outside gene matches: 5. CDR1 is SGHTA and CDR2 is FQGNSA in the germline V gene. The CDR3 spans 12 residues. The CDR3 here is CASSQTSKEQFF. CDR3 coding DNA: TGTGCCAGCAGCCAGACTAGCAAGGAGCAGTTCTTC. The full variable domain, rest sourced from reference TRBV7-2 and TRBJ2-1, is GAGVSQSPSNKVTEKGKDVELRCDPISGHTALYWYRQSLGQGLEFLIYFQGNSAPDKSGLPSDRFSAERTGGSVSTLTIQRTQQEDSAVYLCASSQTSKEQFFGPGTRLTVL.

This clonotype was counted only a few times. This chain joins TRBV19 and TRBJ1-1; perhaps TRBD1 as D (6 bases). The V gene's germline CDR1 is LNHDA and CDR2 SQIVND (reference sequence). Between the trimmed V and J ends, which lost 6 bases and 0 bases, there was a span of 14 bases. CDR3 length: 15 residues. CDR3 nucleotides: TGTGCCAGTAGCAGGGACACATCAATGAACACTGAAGCTTTCTTT. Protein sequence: CASSRDTSMNTEAFF.

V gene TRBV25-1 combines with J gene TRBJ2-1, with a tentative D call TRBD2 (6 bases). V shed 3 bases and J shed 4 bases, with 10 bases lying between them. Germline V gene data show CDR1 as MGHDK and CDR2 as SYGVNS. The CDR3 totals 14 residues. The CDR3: CASSERGVYNEQFF. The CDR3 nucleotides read TGTGCCAGCAGTGAGCGCGGGGTGTACAATGAGCAGTTCTTC.

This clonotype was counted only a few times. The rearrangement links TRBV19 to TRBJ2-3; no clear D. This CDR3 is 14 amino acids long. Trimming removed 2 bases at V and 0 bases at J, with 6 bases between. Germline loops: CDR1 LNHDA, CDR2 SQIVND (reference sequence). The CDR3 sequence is CASSISASTDTQYF. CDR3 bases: TGTGCCAGTAGTATAAGTGCTAGCACAGATACGCAGTATTTT. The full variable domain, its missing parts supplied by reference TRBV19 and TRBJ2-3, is DGGITQSPKYLFRKEGQNVTLSCEQNLNHDAMYWYRQDPGQGLRLIYYSQIVNDFQKGDIAEGYSVSREKKESFPLTVTSAQKNPTAFYLCASSISASTDTQYFGPGTRLTVL.

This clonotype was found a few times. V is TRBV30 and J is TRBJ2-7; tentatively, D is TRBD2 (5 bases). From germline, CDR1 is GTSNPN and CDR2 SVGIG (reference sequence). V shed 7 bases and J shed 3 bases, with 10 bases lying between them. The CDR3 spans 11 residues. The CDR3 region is CASGSVYEQYF. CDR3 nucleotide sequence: TGTGCCTCGGGATCTGTCTACGAGCAGTACTTC.

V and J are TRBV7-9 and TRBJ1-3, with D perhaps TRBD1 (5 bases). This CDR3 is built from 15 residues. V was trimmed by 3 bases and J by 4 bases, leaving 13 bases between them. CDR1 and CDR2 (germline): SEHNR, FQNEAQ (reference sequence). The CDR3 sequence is CASSFGTPKGNTIYF. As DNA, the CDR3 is TGTGCCAGCAGCTTCGGGACCCCAAAAGGAAACACCATATATTTT.

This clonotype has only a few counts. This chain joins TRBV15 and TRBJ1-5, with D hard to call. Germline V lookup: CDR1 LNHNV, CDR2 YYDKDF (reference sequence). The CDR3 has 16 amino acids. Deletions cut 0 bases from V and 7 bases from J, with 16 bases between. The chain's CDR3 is CATSRDVTAGDQPQHF. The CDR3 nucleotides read TGTGCCACCAGCAGAGACGTAACGGCAGGTGACCAGCCCCAGCATTTT. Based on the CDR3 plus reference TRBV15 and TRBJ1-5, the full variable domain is DAMVIQNPRYQVTQFGKPVTLSCSQTLNHNVMYWYQQKSSQAPKLLFHYYDKDFNNEADTPDNFQSRRPNTSFCFLDIRSPGLGDTAMYLCATSRDVTAGDQPQHFGDGTRLSIL.

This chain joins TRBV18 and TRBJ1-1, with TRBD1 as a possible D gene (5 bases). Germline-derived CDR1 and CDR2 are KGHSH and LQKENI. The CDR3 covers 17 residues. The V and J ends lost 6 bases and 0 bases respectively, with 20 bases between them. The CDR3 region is CASSPQREGRVNTEAFF. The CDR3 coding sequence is TGTGCCAGCTCCCCCCAGAGGGAGGGCAGGGTGAACACTGAAGCTTTCTTT.

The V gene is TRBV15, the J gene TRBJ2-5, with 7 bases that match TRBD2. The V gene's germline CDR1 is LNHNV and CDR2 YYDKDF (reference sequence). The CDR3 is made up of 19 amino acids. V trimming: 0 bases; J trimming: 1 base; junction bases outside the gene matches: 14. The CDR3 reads CATSRDLGSSGGLQETQYF. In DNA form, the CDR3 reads TGTGCCACCAGCAGAGATCTTGGGTCTAGCGGTGGCCTCCAAGAGACCCAGTACTTC. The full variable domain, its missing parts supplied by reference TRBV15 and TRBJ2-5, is DAMVIQNPRYQVTQFGKPVTLSCSQTLNHNVMYWYQQKSSQAPKLLFHYYDKDFNNEADTPDNFQSRRPNTSFCFLDIRSPGLGDTAMYLCATSRDLGSSGGLQETQYFGPGTRLLVL.

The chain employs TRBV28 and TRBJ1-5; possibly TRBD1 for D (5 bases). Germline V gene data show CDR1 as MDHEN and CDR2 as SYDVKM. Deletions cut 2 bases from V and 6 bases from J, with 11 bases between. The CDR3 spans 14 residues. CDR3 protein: CASSLAGDGQPQHF. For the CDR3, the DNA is TGTGCCAGCAGTTTAGCTGGGGACGGTCAGCCCCAGCATTTT.

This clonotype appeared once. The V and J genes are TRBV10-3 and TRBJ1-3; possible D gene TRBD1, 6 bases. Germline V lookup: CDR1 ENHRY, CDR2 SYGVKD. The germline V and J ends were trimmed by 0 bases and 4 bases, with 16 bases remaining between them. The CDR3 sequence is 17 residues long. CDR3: CAISESWTVHPGNTIYF. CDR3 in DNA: TGTGCCATCAGTGAGTCTTGGACAGTACACCCAGGAAACACCATATATTTT.

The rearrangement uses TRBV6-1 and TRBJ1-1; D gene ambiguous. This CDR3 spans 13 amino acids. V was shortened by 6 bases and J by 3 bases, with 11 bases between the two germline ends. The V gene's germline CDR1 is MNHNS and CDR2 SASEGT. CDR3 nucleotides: TGTGCCAGCAGGAAGGTACTGCACACTGAAGCTTTCTTT. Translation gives CASRKVLHTEAFF.

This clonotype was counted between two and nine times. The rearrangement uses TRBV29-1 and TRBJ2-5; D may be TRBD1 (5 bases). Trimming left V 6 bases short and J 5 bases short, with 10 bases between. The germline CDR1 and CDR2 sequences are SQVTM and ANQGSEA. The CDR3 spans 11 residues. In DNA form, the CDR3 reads TGCAGCGTGAGGACAATGGAGACCCAGTACTTC. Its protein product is CSVRTMETQYF.

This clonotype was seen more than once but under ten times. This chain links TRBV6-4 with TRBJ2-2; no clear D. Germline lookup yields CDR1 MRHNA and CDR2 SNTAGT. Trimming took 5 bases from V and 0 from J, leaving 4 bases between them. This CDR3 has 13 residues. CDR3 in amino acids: CASSTSNTGELFF. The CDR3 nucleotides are TGTGCCAGCAGTACCTCGAACACCGGGGAGCTGTTTTTT.

The CDR3 DNA follows: TGTGCCAGTAGTCTGAGACCCTATGGCTACACCTTC. This translates into CASSLRPYGYTF. The chain carries TRBV19 and TRBJ1-2; unclear D gene. The CDR3 loop spans 12 amino acids. Germline values: CDR1 LNHDA, CDR2 SQIVND (reference sequence). V was pared by 5 bases and J by 4 bases, with 8 bases between.

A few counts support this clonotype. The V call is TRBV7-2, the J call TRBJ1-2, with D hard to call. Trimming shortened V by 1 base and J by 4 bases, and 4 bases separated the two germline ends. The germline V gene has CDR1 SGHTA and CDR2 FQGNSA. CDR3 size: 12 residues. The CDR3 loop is CASSLDSYGYTF. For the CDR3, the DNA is TGTGCCAGCAGCTTAGACTCCTATGGCTACACCTTC. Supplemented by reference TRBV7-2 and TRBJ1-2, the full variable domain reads GAGVSQSPSNKVTEKGKDVELRCDPISGHTALYWYRQSLGQGLEFLIYFQGNSAPDKSGLPSDRFSAERTGGSVSTLTIQRTQQEDSAVYLCASSLDSYGYTFGSGTRLTVV.

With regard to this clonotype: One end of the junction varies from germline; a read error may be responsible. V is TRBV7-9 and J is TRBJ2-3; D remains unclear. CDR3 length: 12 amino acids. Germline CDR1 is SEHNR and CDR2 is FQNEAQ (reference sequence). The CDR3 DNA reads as TGTGCCAGCAGCCGCCCGGGCTTATACGAGGATTTT. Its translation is CASSRPGLYEDF.

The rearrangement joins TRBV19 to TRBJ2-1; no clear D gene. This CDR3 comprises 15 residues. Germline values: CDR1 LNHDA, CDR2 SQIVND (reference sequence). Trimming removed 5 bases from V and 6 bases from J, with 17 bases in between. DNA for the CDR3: TGTGCCAGTAGTCCCTCTCCGGGCCACTTCAATGAGCAGTTCTTC. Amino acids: CASSPSPGHFNEQFF.

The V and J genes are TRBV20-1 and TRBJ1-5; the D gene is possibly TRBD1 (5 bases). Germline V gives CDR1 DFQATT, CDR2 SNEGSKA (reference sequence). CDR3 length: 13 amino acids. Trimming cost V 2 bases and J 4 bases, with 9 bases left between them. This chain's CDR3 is CSARQGENQPQHF. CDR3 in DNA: TGCAGTGCTAGACAGGGTGAAAATCAGCCCCAGCATTTT.

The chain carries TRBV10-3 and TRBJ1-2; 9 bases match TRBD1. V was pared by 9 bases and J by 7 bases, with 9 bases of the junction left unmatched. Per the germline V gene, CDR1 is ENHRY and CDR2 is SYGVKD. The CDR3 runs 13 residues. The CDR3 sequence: CAIHNTGGSGYTF. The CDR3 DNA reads TGTGCCATTCACAATACAGGGGGCTCTGGCTACACCTTC.